This entry lists 28 T cell receptor beta chains sequenced from one sample in a study of cytomegalovirus exposure and HLA in healthy donors. Assay used: immunoSEQ multiplex PCR; TCRdb lists only in-frame clones, some missing. The table shows fewer than 200,000 clones, with approximately 89% occurring only once. The sample consisted of PBMCs. Receptors were obtained from a man aged 18 to 29 in good health and CMV-seropositive.

DNA of the CDR3: TGTGCCACCAGCGGGACAGGGGTTACGAACACCGGGGAGCTGTTTTTT. This gives the protein CATSGTGVTNTGELFF. The V gene is TRBV15, the J gene TRBJ2-2; 10 bases are shared with TRBD1. Germline values: CDR1 LNHNV, CDR2 YYDKDF (reference sequence). The CDR3 has 16 amino acids. V lost 5 bases, J lost 0 bases, and 3 bases stayed unmatched.

This chain uses TRBV9 with TRBJ2-1; 7 positions match TRBD2. Germline lookup yields CDR1 SGDLS and CDR2 YYNGEE. The CDR3 is 13 amino acids. The trim removed 0 bases at V and 10 bases at J, leaving 4 bases unmatched. Here the CDR3 DNA reads TGTGCCAGCAGCGTAGTTGCGGGAGCCGAGCAGTTCTTC. This gives the protein CASSVVAGAEQFF.

This chain links TRBV28 with TRBJ1-5, with TRBD1 matching 8 bases. V shed 5 bases, J shed 2 bases, and the junction held 8 bases outside the gene matches. Looked up from germline, CDR1 is MDHEN and CDR2 is SYDVKM. The CDR3 sequence is 16 residues long. CDR3 residues: CASSPTWGQGNQPQHF. Here the CDR3 DNA reads TGTGCCAGCAGTCCAACGTGGGGACAGGGCAATCAGCCCCAGCATTTT.

The chain joins TRBV1 to TRBJ2-5; the table assigns TRBD1, which was not confirmed against the DNA. TRBV1 is a listed pseudogene. This CDR3 contains 15 residues. The CDR3 here is CTSSADRGAQETQYF. DNA for the CDR3: TGCACCAGCAGCGCCGACAGGGGGGCTCAAGAGACCCAGTACTTC.

The genes are TRBV15 and TRBJ1-5; 7 bases are a match to TRBD1. V was pared by 3 bases and J by 2 bases, with 4 bases of the junction left unmatched. The germline V gene encodes CDR1 LNHNV and CDR2 YYDKDF (reference sequence). The CDR3 covers 15 residues. The CDR3 nucleotides read TGTGCCACCAGCAGGGTCGGACAGGGCAATCAGCCCCAGCATTTT. The encoded protein is CATSRVGQGNQPQHF.

V and J are TRBV5-6 and TRBJ2-5; 11 positions match TRBD2. Per germline, CDR1 SGHDT and CDR2 YYEEEE. The CDR3 is 15 amino acids. With 4 bases clipped from V and 3 bases from J, the junction kept 5 bases outside the gene matches. The CDR3 nucleotides are TGTGCCAGCAGCGCCCCGGGACTAGCGGAAGAGACCCAGTACTTC. Translated, it gives CASSAPGLAEETQYF.

This chain connects TRBV29-1 to TRBJ2-3; a possible D gene is TRBD2 (6 bases). CDR3 size: 16 residues. V gave up 0 bases and J gave up 3 bases, with 16 bases separating them. The V gene's germline CDR1 is SQVTM and CDR2 ANQGSEA. The CDR3 region has the DNA TGCAGCGTTGAAGATCGGAGACGGACTATGACAGATACGCAGTATTTT. Translated: CSVEDRRRTMTDTQYF.

The gene calls are TRBV11-3 and TRBJ2-7; D not resolved. CDR3 length: 12 residues. V lost 6 bases to trimming and J lost 3 bases, with 9 bases between them. Germline values: CDR1 SGHNT, CDR2 YENEEA. CDR3: CASSASHYEQYF. The CDR3 DNA is TGTGCCAGCAGTGCCTCACACTACGAGCAGTACTTC.

The chain employs TRBV18 and TRBJ1-1, with D unresolved. CDR3 length: 12 amino acids. CDR1 is KGHSH, CDR2 LQKENI, per germline. Trimming cost V 7 bases and J 5 bases, with 11 bases left between them. DNA for the CDR3: TGTGCCAGCTTACTGAGTCCTACTGAAGCTTTCTTT. This translates into CASLLSPTEAFF.

The gene calls are TRBV19 and TRBJ1-5; 7 bases map to TRBD1. CDR3 size: 14 residues. The J segment lost 5 bases and the V segment lost 5 bases, leaving 6 bases of the junction unmatched. Germline-derived CDR1 and CDR2 are LNHDA and SQIVND (reference sequence). CDR3 nucleotides: TGTGCCAGTAGTTTCGGACAGGTTCATCAGCCCCAGCATTTT. The encoded protein is CASSFGQVHQPQHF.

This clone was found once. The J gene is TRBJ2-1, the V gene TRBV4-1; 13 nucleotides line up with TRBD2. V shed 0 bases and J 9 bases; nucleotides not matched to a gene: 2. This CDR3 contains 15 residues. CDR1 MGHRA and CDR2 YSYEKL come from the germline V gene. The CDR3 reads CASSQEGLAGSEQFF. CDR3 nucleotide sequence: TGCGCCAGCAGCCAAGAGGGACTAGCGGGAAGTGAGCAGTTCTTC.

This clone came up once. V and J are TRBV14 and TRBJ2-6, with a possible D match to TRBD2 (5 bases). Germline V gene data show CDR1 as SGHDN and CDR2 as FVKESK. The CDR3 contains 16 residues. Trimming pared 1 base from V and 2 bases from J, leaving 9 bases between. CDR3 nucleotides: TGTGCCAGCAGCCAAGTGAGGGATGCTGGGGCCAACGTCCTGACTTTC. Its protein is CASSQVRDAGANVLTF.

The chain couples TRBV6-1 to TRBJ2-7; D gene ambiguous. CDR1 is MNHNS, CDR2 SASEGT, per germline. Trimming left V 0 bases short and J 2 bases short, with 8 bases between. The CDR3 has 14 amino acids. The CDR3 bases are TGTGCCAGCAGTGAAGCGCCCCGGGCCTACGAGCAGTACTTC. As protein: CASSEAPRAYEQYF.

This chain uses TRBV4-1 with TRBJ2-1, with 9 bases identical to TRBD1. CDR1 MGHRA and CDR2 YSYEKL come from the germline V gene. This CDR3 is 16 amino acids long. Trimming removed 1 base from V and 6 bases from J; junction bases left unmatched: 7. This chain's CDR3 is CASSQGSGTGLNEQFF. The DNA of the CDR3 is TGCGCCAGCAGCCAAGGTTCCGGGACAGGGCTCAATGAGCAGTTCTTC.

There are a few counts of this clone. The gene calls are TRBV10-3 and TRBJ2-3; 7 bases agree with TRBD2. The ends lost 8 bases at V and 4 bases at J; junction bases unmatched: 6. CDR1 and CDR2 (germline): ENHRY, SYGVKD. The CDR3 runs 13 residues. CDR3 DNA: TGTGCCATCCAGGGCGGGAGTGCAGATACGCAGTATTTT. This sequence encodes CAIQGGSADTQYF.

The chain uses TRBV29-1 and TRBJ2-2; 8 nucleotides line up with TRBD1. The length of the CDR3 is 14 residues. J was trimmed by 0 bases and V by 4 bases; bases with no gene match: 1. CDR1 is SQVTM, CDR2 ANQGSEA, per germline. CDR3: CSVGTGTNTGELFF. CDR3 nucleotide sequence: TGCAGCGTTGGGACAGGGACGAACACCGGGGAGCTGTTTTTT.

This rearrangement joins TRBV5-6 to TRBJ1-3, with a weak D call TRBD1 (5 bases). The germline V gene encodes CDR1 SGHDT and CDR2 YYEEEE. This CDR3 region has 18 residues. The V and J ends lost 4 bases and 0 bases respectively, with 20 bases between them. CDR3 loop: CASSPKREGLYSGNTIYF. The CDR3 region has the DNA TGTGCCAGCAGCCCGAAGAGGGAGGGACTCTACTCTGGAAACACCATATATTTT.

Worth noting for this clone: An end of the junction does not agree with germline; a read error may underlie this. The chain joins TRBV7-7 to TRBJ2-3, with D perhaps TRBD2 (6 bases). This CDR3 is built from 15 residues. Germline-derived CDR1 and CDR2 are SSHAT and FNYEAQ (reference sequence). DNA of the CDR3: TGTGCTAGCAGCTTATCACTAGCTGGCACAGATACGCAGTATTTT. Translation gives CASSLSLAGTDTQYF.

This chain links TRBV7-6 with TRBJ1-1, with D possibly matching TRBD1 (6 bases). This CDR3 contains 16 residues. The ends were cut back, 4 bases at V and 6 bases at J, with 21 bases in the middle. The germline CDR1 and CDR2 sequences are SGHVS and FNYEAQ. The CDR3 reads CASSSLPRGGSPEAFF. The CDR3, as DNA: TGTGCCAGCAGCTCGCTCCCGCGAGGGGGTTCCCCTGAAGCTTTCTTT.

The J gene is TRBJ2-1, the V gene TRBV6-6, with 9 bases identical to TRBD2. Per germline, CDR1 MNHNY and CDR2 SVGAGI (reference sequence). J gave up 4 bases and V 4 bases, and 8 bases lay outside the gene matches. This CDR3 is built from 16 residues. The CDR3 region has the DNA TGTGCCAGCAGTTCCGATCTAGCGGGACTGTACAATGAGCAGTTCTTC. As protein: CASSSDLAGLYNEQFF.

CDR3 DNA: TGTGCCAGCAGCCCGGGACAGACTTACGAGCAGTACTTC. It yields the protein CASSPGQTYEQYF. The chain uses TRBV13 and TRBJ2-7; 7 bases fit TRBD1. The CDR3 spans 13 residues. The junction had 5 bases not matched to a gene; V was cut back by 5 bases and J by 4 bases. CDR1 is PRHDT, CDR2 FYEKMQ, per germline (reference sequence).

The chain couples TRBV28 to TRBJ2-5; D gene unclear. Germline V lookup: CDR1 MDHEN, CDR2 SYDVKM. The V gene lost 1 base and the J gene lost 1 base, with 4 bases spanning the gap. CDR3 length: 13 residues. Written as DNA, the CDR3 is TGTGCCAGCAGTTTATTCAGCCAAGAGACCCAGTACTTC. This encodes CASSLFSQETQYF.

This rearrangement joins TRBV4-2 to TRBJ1-1; D is perhaps TRBD1 (5 bases). CDR1 and CDR2 from the germline V gene are LGHNA and YNFKEQ. With 0 bases removed from V and 1 base from J, the gap between germline ends came to 27 bases. The CDR3 runs 21 residues. CDR3 bases: TGTGCCAGCAGCCAAGATACGATCCGGGAGAGATTCGCAGGGCCGAACACTGAAGCTTTCTTT. This codes for CASSQDTIRERFAGPNTEAFF.

The chain joins TRBV7-9 to TRBJ1-1; D ambiguous. Germline V CDR1 and CDR2: SEHNR, FQNEAQ (reference sequence). V was cut by 5 bases and J by 6 bases, with 16 bases left in between. This CDR3 has 14 amino acids. The CDR3 sequence is CASSPPRLTAEAFF. The CDR3 DNA is TGTGCCAGCAGCCCCCCCAGGTTAACGGCTGAAGCTTTCTTT.

The V gene is TRBV9, the J gene TRBJ1-1; no firm D call. CDR1 and CDR2 from the germline V gene are SGDLS and YYNGEE. Trimming removed 4 bases from V and 2 bases from J, with 12 bases in between. The CDR3 has 14 residues. DNA for the CDR3: TGTGCCAGCAGCCCCCCCCCTCTTAACACTGAAGCTTTCTTT. This gives the protein CASSPPPLNTEAFF. Supplemented by reference TRBV9 and TRBJ1-1, the full variable domain reads DSGVTQTPKHLITATGQRVTLRCSPRSGDLSVYWYQQSLDQGLQFLIQYYNGEERAKGNILERFSAQQFPDLHSELNLSSLELGDSALYFCASSPPPLNTEAFFGQGTRLTVV.

This chain joins TRBV28 and TRBJ2-3; a possible D gene is TRBD2 (7 bases). This CDR3 region has 16 residues. Germline V CDR1 and CDR2: MDHEN, SYDVKM. Trimming removed 6 bases at V and 5 bases at J, with 21 bases between. CDR3 region: CASSLRRLGGGDTQYF. Written as DNA, the CDR3 is TGTGCCAGCAGCCTCCGGAGACTAGGGGGGGGAGATACGCAGTATTTT.

V usage is TRBV7-9 and J usage is TRBJ1-5; D is perhaps TRBD1 (6 bases). CDR3 length: 13 amino acids. V lost 5 bases to trimming and J lost 6 bases, with 11 bases between them. Germline V lookup: CDR1 SEHNR, CDR2 FQNEAQ (reference sequence). The CDR3 loop reads CASSLGAGQPQHF. The DNA of the CDR3 is TGTGCCAGCAGCCTGGGGGCGGGTCAGCCCCAGCATTTT.

CDR3 bases: TGTGCCTGGAGTGCGGGGACTAGCTCTATTAGCACAGATACGCAGTATTTT. It translates to CAWSAGTSSISTDTQYF. The V gene is TRBV30, the J gene TRBJ2-3; 9 nucleotides align to TRBD2. Per germline, CDR1 GTSNPN and CDR2 SVGIG (reference sequence). Trimming took 1 base from V and 0 from J; bases not matched to a gene: 8. The CDR3 spans 17 residues.